These 8 T cell receptor beta chains came from one sample sequenced in a study of CD8 T cells in ankylosing spondylitis. General study results and limits: Characteristic, it appeared, of ankylosing spondylitis blood was a TCR beta motif of 7 or 8 highly homologous variants.

Each CDR3 protein is one row after TCRdb ran MiXCR on the 5' RACE reads. The table shows 220,000 or so distinct CDR3 sequences, with 15% to 20% occurring only once. What these receptors recognize is not known. Sequenced sample: blood, either unsorted or a sorted T cell fraction (not recorded which). The source is a male donor with ankylosing spondylitis.

This sequence joins TRBV4-1 and TRBJ2-7; 8 positions match TRBD2. V gave up 5 bases and J gave up 0 bases; unmatched junction bases: 9. CDR1 and CDR2 (germline): MGHRA, YSYEKL. The CDR3 contains 16 residues. CDR3 sequence (DNA): TGCGCCAGCAGCGCCCTTCTAGCGGGTGACTCCTACGAGCAGTACTTC. Translation gives CASSALLAGDSYEQYF.

This chain uses TRBV4-3 with TRBJ2-1, with D possibly being TRBD2 (5 bases). This CDR3 has 15 residues. Germline CDR1 is LGHNA and CDR2 is YSLEER. V was cut by 0 bases and J by 2 bases, with 8 bases left in between. The CDR3 DNA follows: TGCGCCAGCAGCCAAGATGCGGGTACCTACAATGAGCAGTTCTTC. Amino acids: CASSQDAGTYNEQFF.

A few counts support this clonotype. This chain connects TRBV9 to TRBJ2-2; TRBD2 matches 7 bases. Germline loops: CDR1 SGDLS, CDR2 YYNGEE. Losses at the gene ends were 3 bases for V and 4 bases for J; bases not matched to a gene: 12. This CDR3 has 17 residues. The CDR3 loop reads CASSAPRAGEGTGELFF. The DNA of the CDR3 is TGTGCCAGCAGCGCCCCACGCGCGGGAGAGGGCACCGGGGAGCTGTTTTTT. Looking up the rest from reference TRBV9 and TRBJ2-2 gives the full variable domain: DSGVTQTPKHLITATGQRVTLRCSPRSGDLSVYWYQQSLDQGLQFLIQYYNGEERAKGNILERFSAQQFPDLHSELNLSSLELGDSALYFCASSAPRAGEGTGELFFGEGSRLTVL.

This clonotype has a handful of counts. V is TRBV19 and J is TRBJ1-1, with 9 bases that match TRBD1. The trim removed 4 bases at V and 3 bases at J, leaving 3 bases unmatched. CDR1 LNHDA and CDR2 SQIVND come from the germline V gene (reference sequence). This CDR3 is built from 14 residues. CDR3 residues: CASSTTGGHTEAFF. The CDR3 DNA reads as TGTGCCAGTAGTACGACAGGGGGACACACTGAAGCTTTCTTT.

The chain employs TRBV10-3 and TRBJ2-1; the D is unclear. CDR1 and CDR2 (germline): ENHRY, SYGVKD. The ends were cut back, 3 bases at V and 6 bases at J, with 3 bases in the middle. The CDR3 runs 11 residues. The CDR3, as DNA: TGTGCCATCAGTGATCTCAATGAGCAGTTCTTC. Protein: CAISDLNEQFF.

This clonotype was counted between two and nine times. V and J are TRBV19 and TRBJ1-6, with 8 bases matching TRBD1. Germline V gives CDR1 LNHDA, CDR2 SQIVND (reference sequence). Losses at the gene ends were 0 bases for V and 9 bases for J; bases not matched to a gene: 10. The CDR3 totals 17 residues. The CDR3 spells CASSIDGGTGGISPLHF. The CDR3 DNA follows: TGTGCCAGTAGTATAGACGGTGGTACAGGGGGGATTTCACCCCTCCACTTT.

This clonotype was counted only a few times. The J gene is TRBJ2-7, the V gene TRBV10-3; D is ambiguous. The CDR3 is 13 amino acids. Germline values: CDR1 ENHRY, CDR2 SYGVKD. Between the trimmed V and J ends, which lost 2 bases and 2 bases, there was a span of 7 bases. CDR3 sequence: CAISEDVAYEQYF. The CDR3 DNA reads TGTGCCATCAGTGAGGACGTAGCCTACGAGCAGTACTTC.

This clonotype was seen only a few times. The genes are TRBV27 and TRBJ1-2, with 9 bases identical to TRBD1. Germline V gene data show CDR1 as MNHEY and CDR2 as SMNVEV (reference sequence). The junction had 7 bases not matched to a gene; V was cut back by 5 bases and J by 3 bases. The CDR3 runs 15 residues. The CDR3 region has the DNA TGTGCCAGCAGTCAATATACAGGGGGCGACTATGGCTACACCTTC. This sequence encodes CASSQYTGGDYGYTF.